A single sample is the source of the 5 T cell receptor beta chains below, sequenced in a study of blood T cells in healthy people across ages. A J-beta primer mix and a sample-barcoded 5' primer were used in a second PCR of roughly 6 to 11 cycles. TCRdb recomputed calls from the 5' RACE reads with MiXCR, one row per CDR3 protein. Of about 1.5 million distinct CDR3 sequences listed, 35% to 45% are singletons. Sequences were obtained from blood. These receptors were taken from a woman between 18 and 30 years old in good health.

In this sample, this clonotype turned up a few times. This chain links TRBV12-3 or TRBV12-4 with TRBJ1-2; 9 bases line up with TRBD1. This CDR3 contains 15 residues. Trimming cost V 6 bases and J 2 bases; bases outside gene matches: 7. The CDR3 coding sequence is TGTGCCAGCAGGCCCTTCGGACAGGGGAACTATGGCTACACCTTC. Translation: CASRPFGQGNYGYTF.

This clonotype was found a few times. The CDR3 sequence is CASSLEQGRNTEAFF. CDR3 bases: TGTGCCAGCAGCTTAGAGCAGGGTCGGAACACTGAAGCTTTCTTT. The chain is built from TRBV7-2 and TRBJ1-1, with a tentative D call TRBD1 (5 bases). V was clipped by 1 base and J by 1 base, with 10 bases between them. Germline V gene sequence: CDR1 SGHTA, CDR2 FQGNSA. The CDR3 covers 15 residues. Based on the CDR3 plus reference TRBV7-2 and TRBJ1-1, the full variable domain is GAGVSQSPSNKVTEKGKDVELRCDPISGHTALYWYRQSLGQGLEFLIYFQGNSAPDKSGLPSDRFSAERTGGSVSTLTIQRTQQEDSAVYLCASSLEQGRNTEAFFGQGTRLTVV.

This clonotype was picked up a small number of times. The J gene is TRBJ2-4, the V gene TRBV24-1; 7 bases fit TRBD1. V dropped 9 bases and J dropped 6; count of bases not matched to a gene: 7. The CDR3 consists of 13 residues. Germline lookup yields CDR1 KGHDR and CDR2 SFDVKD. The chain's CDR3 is CATPNRGGNIQYF. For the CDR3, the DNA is TGTGCCACCCCGAACAGGGGCGGAAACATTCAGTACTTC.

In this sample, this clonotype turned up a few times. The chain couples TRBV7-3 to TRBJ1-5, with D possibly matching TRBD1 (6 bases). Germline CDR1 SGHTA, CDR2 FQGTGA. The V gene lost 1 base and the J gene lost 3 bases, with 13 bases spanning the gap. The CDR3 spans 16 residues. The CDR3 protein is CASSLKGRGDNQPQHF. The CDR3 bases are TGTGCCAGCAGCTTAAAGGGCAGGGGAGACAATCAGCCCCAGCATTTT.

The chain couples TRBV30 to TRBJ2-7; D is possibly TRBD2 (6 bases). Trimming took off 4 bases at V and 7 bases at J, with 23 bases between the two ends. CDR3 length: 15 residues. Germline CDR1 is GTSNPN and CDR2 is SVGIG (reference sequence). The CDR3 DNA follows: TGTGCCTGGAATCGTCAAAGTGGGGGGAACAATGAGCAGTACTTC. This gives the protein CAWNRQSGGNNEQYF. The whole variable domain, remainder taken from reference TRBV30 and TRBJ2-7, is SQTIHQWPATLVQPVGSPLSLECTVEGTSNPNLYWYRQAAGRGLQLLFYSVGIGQISSEVPQNLSASRPQDRQFILSSKKLLLSDSGFYLCAWNRQSGGNNEQYFGPGTRLTVT.